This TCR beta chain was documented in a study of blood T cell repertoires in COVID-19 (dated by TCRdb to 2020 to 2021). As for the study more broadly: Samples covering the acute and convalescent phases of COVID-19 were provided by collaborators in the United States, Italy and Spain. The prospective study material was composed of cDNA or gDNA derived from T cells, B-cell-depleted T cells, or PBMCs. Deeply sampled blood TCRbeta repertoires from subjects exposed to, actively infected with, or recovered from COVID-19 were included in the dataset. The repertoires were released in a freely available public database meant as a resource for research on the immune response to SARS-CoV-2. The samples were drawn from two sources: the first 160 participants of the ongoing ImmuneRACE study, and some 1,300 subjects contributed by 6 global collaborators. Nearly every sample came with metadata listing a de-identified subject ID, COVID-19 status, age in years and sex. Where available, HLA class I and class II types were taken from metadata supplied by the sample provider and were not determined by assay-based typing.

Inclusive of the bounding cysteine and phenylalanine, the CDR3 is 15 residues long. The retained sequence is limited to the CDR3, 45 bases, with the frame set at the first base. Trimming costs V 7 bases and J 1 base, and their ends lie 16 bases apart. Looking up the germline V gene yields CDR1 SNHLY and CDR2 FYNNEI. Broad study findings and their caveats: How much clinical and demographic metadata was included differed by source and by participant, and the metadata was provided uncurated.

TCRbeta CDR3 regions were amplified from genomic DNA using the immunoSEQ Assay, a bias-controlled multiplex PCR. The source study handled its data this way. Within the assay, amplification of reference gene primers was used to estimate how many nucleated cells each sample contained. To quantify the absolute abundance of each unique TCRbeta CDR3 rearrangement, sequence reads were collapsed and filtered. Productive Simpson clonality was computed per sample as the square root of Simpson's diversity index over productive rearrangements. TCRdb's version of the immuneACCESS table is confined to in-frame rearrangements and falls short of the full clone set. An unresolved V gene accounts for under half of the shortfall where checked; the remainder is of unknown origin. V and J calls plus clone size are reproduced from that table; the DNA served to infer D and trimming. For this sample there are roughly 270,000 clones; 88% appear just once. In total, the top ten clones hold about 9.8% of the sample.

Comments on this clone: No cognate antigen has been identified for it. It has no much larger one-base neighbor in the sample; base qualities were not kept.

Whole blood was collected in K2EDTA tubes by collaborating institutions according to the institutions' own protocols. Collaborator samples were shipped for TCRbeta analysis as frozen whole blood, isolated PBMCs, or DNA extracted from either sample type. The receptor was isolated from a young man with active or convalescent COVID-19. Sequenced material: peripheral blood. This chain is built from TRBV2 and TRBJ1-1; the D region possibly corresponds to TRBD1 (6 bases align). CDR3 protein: CASKMFRGQNTEAFF. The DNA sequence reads TGTGCCAGCAAGATGTTCCGGGGACAGAACACTGAAGCTTTCTTT.